This record concerns one TCR beta chain sequence. Its antigen is undetermined. CDR3 length: 12 amino acids. Germline-derived CDR1 and CDR2 are SGHRS and YFSETQ. V was pared by 7 bases and J by 6 bases, with 13 bases between. The data are from a study of shared clonotypes between healthy human individuals. For the study at large: Researchers drew samples from two women and a few men aged 18 to 49.

The investigators split CD4+ cells into a CD45RA+ naive subset and a CD45RA-negative memory subset. Original processing notes: Filtering of immunoSEQ junctional sequences could not match full-length read filtering. The protocol was immunoSEQ multiplex PCR, while the TCRdb copy is restricted to in-frame clones and leaves out a portion. V, J and clone size derive from that table, while D and trimming were established from the DNA sequence. The sample includes roughly 2 million clones, over 85% of them seen just once. Whole-study results and caveats: Incompleteness in sorted-subset sequencing, despite large depth, was shown by rarefaction.

The chain is built from TRBV5-1 and TRBJ1-2; D gene uncertain. The sequenced sample was naive CD4+ T cells sorted from blood. This sample's subset: CD45RA+ positively selected. The TCR comes from a young man in good health. CDR3 bases: TGCGCCAGCCTAGCCCGGGTACATGGCTACACCTTC. This gives the protein CASLARVHGYTF. The complete variable domain, with remaining parts taken from reference TRBV5-1 and TRBJ1-2, reads KAGVTQTPRYLIKTRGQQVTLSCSPISGHRSVSWYQQTPGQGLQFLFEYFSETQRNKGNFPGRFSGRQFSNSRSEMNVSTLELGDSALYLCASLARVHGYTFGSGTRLTVV.